These T cell receptor beta chains were read from a single sample in a study of T cell changes during pregnancy in multiple sclerosis. Some clones are missing from TCRdb's copy, which holds only in-frame ones; the method was immunoSEQ multiplex PCR. The sample has under 50,000 clones, almost 90% seen once; the top ten hold 1.4% to 1.5%. The sample here was peripheral blood, taken in the first trimester of pregnancy. The receptor set was obtained from a female donor in good health, enrolled as a control in a pregnancy study. Each CDR3 is given with its conserved first and last residue. A D gene is named only where the DNA matches it firmly. Some rows mark clone size as missing; the rest say once, few, many or name a class of expanded clone.

clone_size,d_call,v_call,j_call,cdr3_aa,cdr3_nt
NA,NA,TRBV28,TRBJ1-5,CASSRILGPLPQHF,TGTGCCAGCAGCCGGATCCTAGGTCCTCTTCCCCAGCATTTT
few,NA,TRBV19,TRBJ1-4,CASSIDRSGSEKLFF,TGTGCCAGTAGTATAGATCGAAGTGGTAGTGAAAAACTGTTTTTT
NA,TRBD1,TRBV9,TRBJ2-7,CASSPWDRGYEQYF,TGTGCCAGCAGCCCCTGGGACAGGGGCTACGAGCAGTACTTC
NA,NA,TRBV15,TRBJ2-1,CATSRAPPFYNEQFF,TGTGCCACCAGCAGAGCCCCTCCTTTTTACAATGAGCAGTTCTTC
NA,TRBD1,TRBV19,TRBJ2-1,CASNTAGQGYNEQFF,TGTGCCAGTAACACCGCGGGACAGGGCTACAATGAGCAGTTCTTC
NA,TRBD1,TRBV18,TRBJ2-1,CASSPSWGQAYNEQFF,TGTGCCAGCTCACCTAGTTGGGGACAGGCGTACAATGAGCAGTTCTTC
NA,NA,TRBV30,TRBJ1-5,CAWSVRRTGGDSNQPQHF,TGTGCCTGGAGTGTACGCCGGACGGGAGGAGATAGCAATCAGCCCCAGCATTTT
NA,TRBD2,TRBV6-1,TRBJ2-5,CASSELAGGPETQYF,TGTGCCAGCAGTGAACTAGCGGGAGGGCCGGAGACCCAGTACTTC
NA,TRBD2,TRBV4-2,TRBJ2-3,CASRGLAPTDTQYF,TGTGCCAGCAGGGGACTAGCCCCCACAGATACGCAGTATTTT
NA,TRBD1,TRBV29-1,TRBJ2-3,CSIRDRNIADTQYF,TGCAGCATACGGGACAGAAACATCGCAGATACGCAGTATTTT
NA,TRBD1,TRBV5-8,TRBJ2-1,CASSWDRGFGEQFF,TGTGCCAGCAGCTGGGACAGGGGGTTCGGTGAGCAGTTCTTC
NA,NA,TRBV6-5,TRBJ1-3,CASSLDRSSGNTIYF,TGTGCCAGCAGCCTAGACAGAAGCTCTGGAAACACCATATATTTT
NA,NA,TRBV4-2,TRBJ1-3,CASSQVTGIPGNTIYF,TGTGCCAGCAGCCAAGTGACGGGAATTCCTGGAAACACCATATATTTT
once,NA,TRBV19,TRBJ2-6,CASSSGQFRSGANVLTF,TGTGCCAGTAGTTCCGGACAGTTCCGCTCTGGGGCCAACGTCCTGACTTTC
once,TRBD2,TRBV19,TRBJ2-7,CASSWSGRASYEQYF,TGTGCCAGTAGTTGGAGCGGGAGGGCCAGCTACGAGCAGTACTTC
NA,NA,TRBV28,TRBJ1-2,CASSFPGLRNYGYTF,TGTGCCAGCAGTTTTCCAGGGTTGAGAAACTATGGCTACACCTTC
NA,TRBD1,TRBV29-1,TRBJ1-2,CSVGIGQGDYGYTF,TGCAGCGTCGGAATAGGACAGGGAGACTATGGCTACACCTTC
NA,TRBD1,TRBV5-8,TRBJ2-7,CASSFTGQGIDEQYF,TGTGCCAGCAGCTTTACGGGACAGGGAATAGACGAGCAGTACTTC
NA,NA,TRBV6-6,TRBJ2-7,CASSYDEGSSYEQYF,TGTGCCAGCAGTTACGATGAAGGGAGCTCCTACGAGCAGTACTTC
NA,TRBD1,TRBV19,TRBJ1-1,CASRDSVTEAFF,TGTGCCAGCAGGGACAGTGTCACTGAAGCTTTCTTT
NA,TRBD2,TRBV5-6,TRBJ2-3,CASSLTSVDTQYF,TGTGCCAGCAGCTTGACTAGCGTGGATACGCAGTATTTT
NA,TRBD2,TRBV5-5,TRBJ2-7,CASSPTRESSYEQYF,TGTGCCAGCAGCCCGACGCGGGAGAGCTCCTACGAGCAGTACTTC
NA,NA,TRBV7-2,TRBJ2-1,CASSLGSRNLDEQFF,TGTGCCAGCAGCTTAGGGAGTAGGAACTTAGATGAGCAGTTCTTC
NA,TRBD1,TRBV18,TRBJ1-1,CASSPTGGGEAFF,TGTGCCAGCTCACCCACAGGGGGCGGAGAAGCTTTCTTT
few,NA,TRBV11-2,TRBJ1-6,CASSSHRALLHF,TGTGCCAGCAGCTCCCACAGGGCCTTACTCCACTTT
NA,TRBD2,TRBV5-1,TRBJ2-1,CATKFTSGSVDEQFF,TGCGCCACCAAGTTTACTAGCGGGAGCGTCGATGAGCAGTTCTTC
NA,NA,TRBV7-2,TRBJ2-5,CASSLAFQGETQYF,TGTGCCAGCAGCTTAGCGTTCCAGGGGGAGACCCAGTACTTC
NA,NA,TRBV20-1,TRBJ1-5,CSAGGQPQHF,TGCAGTGCCGGGGGACAGCCCCAGCATTTT
NA,TRBD1,TRBV7-2,TRBJ2-5,CASSSGQQETQYF,TGTGCCAGCAGCTCGGGACAGCAAGAGACCCAGTACTTC
once,NA,TRBV19,TRBJ2-4,CASRPNPRGTKNIQYF,TGTGCCAGTAGACCGAATCCCAGGGGTACCAAAAACATTCAGTACTTC
NA,TRBD1,TRBV28,TRBJ1-2,CASSPPATGENYGYTF,TGTGCCAGCAGTCCCCCCGCGACAGGGGAGAACTATGGCTACACCTTC
NA,TRBD1,TRBV19,TRBJ1-2,CASSQSRDSGGYTF,TGTGCCAGTAGTCAGTCCCGGGACAGCGGTGGCTACACCTTC
NA,NA,TRBV30,TRBJ1-6,CAWSIALYGNSPLHF,TGTGCCTGGAGTATTGCACTTTACGGGAATTCACCCCTCCACTTT
NA,NA,TRBV7-9,TRBJ1-2,CASSQGYGYTF,TGTGCCAGCAGCCAGGGTTATGGCTACACCTTC
NA,NA,TRBV11-2,TRBJ2-1,CASSSPRYNEQFF,TGTGCCAGCAGCTCCCCCAGGTACAATGAGCAGTTCTTC
NA,TRBD1,TRBV5-1,TRBJ2-3,CASSSDRGSDTQYF,TGCGCCAGCAGTTCAGACAGGGGATCGGATACGCAGTATTTT
NA,TRBD2,TRBV6-5,TRBJ2-7,CASSYGTSGYEQYF,TGTGCCAGCAGTTACGGGACTAGCGGCTACGAGCAGTACTTC
NA,NA,TRBV19,TRBJ2-7,CASSIGGVSAYEQYF,TGTGCCAGTAGTATCGGAGGGGTGAGTGCGTACGAGCAGTACTTC
NA,NA,TRBV2,TRBJ2-1,CASSRDSRREQFF,TGTGCCAGCAGTCGGGACTCTAGGCGAGAGCAGTTCTTC
NA,NA,TRBV18,TRBJ2-7,CASSRSQGASYEQYF,TGTGCCAGCTCACGATCACAGGGCGCCTCCTACGAGCAGTACTTC
once,TRBD2,TRBV9,TRBJ2-2,CASSGTSGRDTNTGELFF,TGTGCCAGCAGCGGGACTAGCGGGAGGGACACGAACACCGGGGAGCTGTTTTTT
NA,NA,TRBV19,TRBJ1-6,CASTVRLSGGSPLHF,TGTGCCAGTACCGTCAGACTAAGCGGAGGATCACCCCTCCACTTT